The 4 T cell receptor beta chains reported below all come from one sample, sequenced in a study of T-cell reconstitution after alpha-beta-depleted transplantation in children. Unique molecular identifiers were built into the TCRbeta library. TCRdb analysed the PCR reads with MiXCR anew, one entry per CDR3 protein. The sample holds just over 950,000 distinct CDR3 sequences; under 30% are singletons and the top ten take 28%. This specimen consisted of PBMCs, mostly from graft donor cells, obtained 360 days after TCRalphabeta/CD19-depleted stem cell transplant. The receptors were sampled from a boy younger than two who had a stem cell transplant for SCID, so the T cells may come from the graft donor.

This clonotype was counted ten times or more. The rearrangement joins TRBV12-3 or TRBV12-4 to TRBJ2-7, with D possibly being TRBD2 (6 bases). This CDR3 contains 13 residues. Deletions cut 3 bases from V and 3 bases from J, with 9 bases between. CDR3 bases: TGTGCCAGCAGTTTCCAGGGAGGCTACGAGCAGTACTTC. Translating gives CASSFQGGYEQYF.

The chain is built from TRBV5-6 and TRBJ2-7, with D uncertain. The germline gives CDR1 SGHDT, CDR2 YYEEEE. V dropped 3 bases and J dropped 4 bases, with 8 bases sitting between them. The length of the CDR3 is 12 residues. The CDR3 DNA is TGTGCCAGCAGCTCCTCACCTTACGAGCAGTACTTC. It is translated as CASSSSPYEQYF.

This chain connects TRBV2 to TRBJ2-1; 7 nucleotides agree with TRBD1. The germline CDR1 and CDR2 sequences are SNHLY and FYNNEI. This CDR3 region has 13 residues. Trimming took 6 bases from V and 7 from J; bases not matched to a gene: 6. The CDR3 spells CASRRDRENEQFF. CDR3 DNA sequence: TGTGCCAGCAGAAGAGACAGGGAAAATGAGCAGTTCTTC.

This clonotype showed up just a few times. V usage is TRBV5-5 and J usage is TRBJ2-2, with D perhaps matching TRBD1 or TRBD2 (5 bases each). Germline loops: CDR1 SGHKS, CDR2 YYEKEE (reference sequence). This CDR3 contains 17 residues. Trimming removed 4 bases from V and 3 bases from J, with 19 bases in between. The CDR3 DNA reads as TGTGCCAGCAGCCCGATAACCGGGACGGGACACACCGGGGAGCTGTTTTTT. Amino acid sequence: CASSPITGTGHTGELFF.